Below, one T cell receptor beta chain is given with its context. What it binds is not known. Clones were read by immunoSEQ multiplex PCR, and TCRdb kept only the in-frame ones, dropping some. The sample lists approximately 150,000 clones, nearly 80% occurring once. This sample was included in a study of PD-1 blockade in classical Hodgkin lymphoma. Study results and caveats: The authors have not defined what causes the repertoire differences, possibly disease activity or prior therapy. Whoever responded completely had baseline diversity much like that seen in newly diagnosed patients. Researchers reported that CD4+ TCR diversity, though not CD8+, rose significantly by C4D1.

Per germline, CDR1 MNHEY and CDR2 SVGAGI. With V trimmed by 2 bases and J by 0 bases, 1 base remained unmatched. The CDR3 loop spans 15 amino acids. Every patient experienced relapse after autologous stem cell transplantation, and brentuximab vedotin exposure varied. The best responses consisted of complete response, partial response or progressive disease. This chain connects TRBV6-5 to TRBJ1-1, with TRBD1 identical over 9 bases. Sequenced material: peripheral blood mononuclear cells (PBMCs), taken before the second cycle of nivolumab. This sequence originates from a human donor with classical Hodgkin lymphoma. The CDR3 spells CASSYRTGVNTEAFF. The CDR3, as DNA: TGTGCCAGCAGTTACCGGACAGGGGTGAACACTGAAGCTTTCTTT.